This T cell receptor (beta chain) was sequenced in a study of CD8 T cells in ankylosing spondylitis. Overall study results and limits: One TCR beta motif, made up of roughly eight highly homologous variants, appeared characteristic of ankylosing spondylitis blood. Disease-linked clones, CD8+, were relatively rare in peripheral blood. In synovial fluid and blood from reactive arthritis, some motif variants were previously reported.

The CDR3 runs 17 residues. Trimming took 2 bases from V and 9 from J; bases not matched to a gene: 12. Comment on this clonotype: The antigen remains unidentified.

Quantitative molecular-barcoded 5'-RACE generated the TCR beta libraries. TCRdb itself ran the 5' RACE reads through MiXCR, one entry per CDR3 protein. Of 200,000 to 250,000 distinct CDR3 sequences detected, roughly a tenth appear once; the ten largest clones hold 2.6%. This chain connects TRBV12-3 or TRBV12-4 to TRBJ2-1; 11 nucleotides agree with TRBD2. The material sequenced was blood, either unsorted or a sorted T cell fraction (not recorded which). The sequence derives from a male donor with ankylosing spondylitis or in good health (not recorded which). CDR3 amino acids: CASSLPLAGGISTEQFF. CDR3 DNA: TGTGCCAGCAGTTTACCCCTAGCGGGAGGCATATCCACTGAGCAGTTCTTC.